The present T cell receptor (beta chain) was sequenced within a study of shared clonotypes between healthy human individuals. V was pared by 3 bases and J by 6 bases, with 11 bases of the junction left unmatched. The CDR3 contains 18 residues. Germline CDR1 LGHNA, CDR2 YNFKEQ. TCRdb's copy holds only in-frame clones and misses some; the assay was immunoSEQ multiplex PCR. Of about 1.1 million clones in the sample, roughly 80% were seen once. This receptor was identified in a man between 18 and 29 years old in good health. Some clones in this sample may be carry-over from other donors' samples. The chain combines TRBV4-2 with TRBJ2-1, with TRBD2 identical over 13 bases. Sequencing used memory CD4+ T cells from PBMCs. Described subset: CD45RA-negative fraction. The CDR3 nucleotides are TGTGCCAGCAGCCAGGGAGCTTCGACTAGCGGGAGGAGCAATGAGCAGTTCTTC. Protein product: CASSQGASTSGRSNEQFF.